This T cell receptor (beta chain) was retrieved from a study of cytomegalovirus exposure and HLA in healthy donors. The V end was cut by 2 bases, the J end by 1 base, with 13 bases between. Germline lookup yields CDR1 SGHNT and CDR2 YYREEE (reference sequence). The CDR3 has 17 residues. Study-wide points: The authors excluded some V segments, including TRBV6-2 and TRBV6-3, as indistinguishable. Productive status was seen about 90% or about 30% of the time for most TCR beta V segments in an earlier analysis.

For this clone: What it binds is unknown.

The PCR was carried out with 60 Vbeta primers and 13 Jbeta primers. TCRdb's table, derived via immunoSEQ multiplex PCR, lists solely in-frame clones and lacks some. The profile shows about 190,000 clones, roughly 80% of them singletons. V usage is TRBV5-4 and J usage is TRBJ2-6; D is possibly TRBD1 (8 bases). The source of this sequence is a woman between 18 and 30 years old in good health and CMV-seronegative. The material sequenced was PBMCs. For the CDR3, the DNA is TGTGCCAGCAGCTTAGGACAGGGACTATCTGGGGCCAACGTCCTGACTTTC. Translated, it gives CASSLGQGLSGANVLTF.